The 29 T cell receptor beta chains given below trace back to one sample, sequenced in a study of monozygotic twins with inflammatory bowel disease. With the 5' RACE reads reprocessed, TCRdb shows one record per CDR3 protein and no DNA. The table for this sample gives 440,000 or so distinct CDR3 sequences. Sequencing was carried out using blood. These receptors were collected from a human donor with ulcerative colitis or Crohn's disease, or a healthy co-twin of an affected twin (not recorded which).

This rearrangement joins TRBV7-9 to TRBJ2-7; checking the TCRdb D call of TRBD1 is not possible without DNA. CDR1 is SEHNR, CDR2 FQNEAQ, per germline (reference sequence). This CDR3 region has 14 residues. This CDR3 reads CASSLGTDPDEQYF.

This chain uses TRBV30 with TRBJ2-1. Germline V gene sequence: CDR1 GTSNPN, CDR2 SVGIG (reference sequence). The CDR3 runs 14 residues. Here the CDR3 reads CAWSVGRSYNEQFF.

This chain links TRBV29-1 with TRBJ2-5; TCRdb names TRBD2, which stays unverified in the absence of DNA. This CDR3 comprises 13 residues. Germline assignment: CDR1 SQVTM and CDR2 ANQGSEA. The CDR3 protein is CSVGGRAPETQYF.

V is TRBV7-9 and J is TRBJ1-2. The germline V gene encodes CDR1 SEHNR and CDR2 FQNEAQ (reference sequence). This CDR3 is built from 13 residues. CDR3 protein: CASSLAGSSGYTF.

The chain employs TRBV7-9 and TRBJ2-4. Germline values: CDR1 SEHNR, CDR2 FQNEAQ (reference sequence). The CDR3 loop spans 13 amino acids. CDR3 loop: CASSLRRDNIQYF.

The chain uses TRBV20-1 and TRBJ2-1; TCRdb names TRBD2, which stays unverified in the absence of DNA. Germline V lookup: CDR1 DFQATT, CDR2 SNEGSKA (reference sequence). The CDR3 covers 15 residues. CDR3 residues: CSAGIAGGSYNEQFF.

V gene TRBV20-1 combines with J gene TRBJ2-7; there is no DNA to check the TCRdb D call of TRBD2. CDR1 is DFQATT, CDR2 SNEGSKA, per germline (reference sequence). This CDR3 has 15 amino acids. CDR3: CSALTSGPTSYEQYF.

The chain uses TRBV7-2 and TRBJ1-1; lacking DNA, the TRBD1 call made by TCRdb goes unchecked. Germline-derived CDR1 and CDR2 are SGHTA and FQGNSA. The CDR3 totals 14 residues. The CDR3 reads CASSSWGQNTEAFF. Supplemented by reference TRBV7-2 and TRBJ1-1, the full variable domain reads GAGVSQSPSNKVTEKGKDVELRCDPISGHTALYWYRQSLGQGLEFLIYFQGNSAPDKSGLPSDRFSAERTGGSVSTLTIQRTQQEDSAVYLCASSSWGQNTEAFFGQGTRLTVV.

CDR3 loop: CASSPALSKNTEAFF. The gene calls are TRBV7-2 and TRBJ1-1. CDR1 is SGHTA and CDR2 is FQGNSA in the germline V gene. The CDR3 runs to 15 residues.

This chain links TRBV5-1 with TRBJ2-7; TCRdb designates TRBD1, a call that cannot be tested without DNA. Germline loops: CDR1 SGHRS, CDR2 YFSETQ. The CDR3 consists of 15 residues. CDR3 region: CASSPVLKTPYEQYF.

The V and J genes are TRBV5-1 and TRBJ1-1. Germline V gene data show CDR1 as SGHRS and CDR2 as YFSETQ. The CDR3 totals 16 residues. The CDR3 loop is CASSLVTGAMNTEAFF.

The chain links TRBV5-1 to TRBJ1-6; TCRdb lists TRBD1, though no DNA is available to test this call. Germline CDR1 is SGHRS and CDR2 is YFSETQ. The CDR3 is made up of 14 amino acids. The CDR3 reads CASSGTGRNSPLHF.

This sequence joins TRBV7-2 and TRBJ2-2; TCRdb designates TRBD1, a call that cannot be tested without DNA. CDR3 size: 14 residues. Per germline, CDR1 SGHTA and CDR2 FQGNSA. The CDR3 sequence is CASSLKGRTGELFF. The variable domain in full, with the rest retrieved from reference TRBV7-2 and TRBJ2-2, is GAGVSQSPSNKVTEKGKDVELRCDPISGHTALYWYRQSLGQGLEFLIYFQGNSAPDKSGLPSDRFSAERTGGSVSTLTIQRTQQEDSAVYLCASSLKGRTGELFFGEGSRLTVL.

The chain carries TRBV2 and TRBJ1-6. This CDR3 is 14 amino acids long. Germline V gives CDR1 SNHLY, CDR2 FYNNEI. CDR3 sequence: CASAPILDPPPLHF.

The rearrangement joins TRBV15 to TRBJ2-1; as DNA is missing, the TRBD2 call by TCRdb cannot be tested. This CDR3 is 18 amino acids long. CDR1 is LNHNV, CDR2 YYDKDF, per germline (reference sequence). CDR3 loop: CATSRDKAGTSGYNEQFF. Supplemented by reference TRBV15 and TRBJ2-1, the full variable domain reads DAMVIQNPRYQVTQFGKPVTLSCSQTLNHNVMYWYQQKSSQAPKLLFHYYDKDFNNEADTPDNFQSRRPNTSFCFLDIRSPGLGDTAMYLCATSRDKAGTSGYNEQFFGPGTRLTVL.

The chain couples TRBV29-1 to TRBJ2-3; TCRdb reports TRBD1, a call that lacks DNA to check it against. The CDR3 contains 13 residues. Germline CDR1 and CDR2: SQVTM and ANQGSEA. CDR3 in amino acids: CSVPGTTTDTQYF.

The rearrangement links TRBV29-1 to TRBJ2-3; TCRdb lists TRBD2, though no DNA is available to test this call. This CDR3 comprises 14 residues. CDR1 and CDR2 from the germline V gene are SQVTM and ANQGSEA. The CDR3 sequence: CSVDGIKEADTQYF.

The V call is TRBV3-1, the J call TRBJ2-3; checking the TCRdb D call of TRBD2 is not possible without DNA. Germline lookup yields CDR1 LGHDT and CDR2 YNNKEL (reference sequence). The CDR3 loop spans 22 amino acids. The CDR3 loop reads CASSQEDDVQRGKAASTDTQYF.

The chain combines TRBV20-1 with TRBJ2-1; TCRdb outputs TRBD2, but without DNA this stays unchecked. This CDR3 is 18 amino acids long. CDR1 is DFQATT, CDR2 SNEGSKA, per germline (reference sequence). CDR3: CSARERGREYGSYNEQFF.

CDR3 sequence reads: CASSQPLTGGPGYTF. The chain joins TRBV4-1 to TRBJ1-2; TCRdb names TRBD1, which stays unverified in the absence of DNA. This CDR3 has 15 residues. From germline, CDR1 is MGHRA and CDR2 YSYEKL.

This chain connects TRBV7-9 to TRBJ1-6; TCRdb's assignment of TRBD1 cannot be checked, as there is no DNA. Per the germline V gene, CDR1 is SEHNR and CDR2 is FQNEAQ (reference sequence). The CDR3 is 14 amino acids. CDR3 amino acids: CASSLLGTYSPLHF.

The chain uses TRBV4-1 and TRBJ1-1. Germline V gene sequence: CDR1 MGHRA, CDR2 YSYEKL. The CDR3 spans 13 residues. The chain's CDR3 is CASSPIMNTEAFF.

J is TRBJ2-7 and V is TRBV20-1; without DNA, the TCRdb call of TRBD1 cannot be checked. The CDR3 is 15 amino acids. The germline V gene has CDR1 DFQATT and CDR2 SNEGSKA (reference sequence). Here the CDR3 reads CSAAIPSSRADEQYF.

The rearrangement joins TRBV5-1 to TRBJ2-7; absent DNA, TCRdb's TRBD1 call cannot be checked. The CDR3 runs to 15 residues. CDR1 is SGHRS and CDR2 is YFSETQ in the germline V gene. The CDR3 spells CASSPRQGASYEQYF.

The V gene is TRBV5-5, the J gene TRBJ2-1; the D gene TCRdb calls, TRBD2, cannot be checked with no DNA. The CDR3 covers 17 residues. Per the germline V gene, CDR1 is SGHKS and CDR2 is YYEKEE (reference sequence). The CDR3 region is CASSLRFGWEYANEQFF.

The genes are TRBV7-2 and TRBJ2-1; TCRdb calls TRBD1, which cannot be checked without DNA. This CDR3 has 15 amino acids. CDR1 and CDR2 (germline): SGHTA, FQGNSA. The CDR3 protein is CASRQQGGLSGEQFF.

This CDR3 is CASSLARSSGNTIYF. The chain carries TRBV5-1 and TRBJ1-3. Germline V gene data show CDR1 as SGHRS and CDR2 as YFSETQ. CDR3 size: 15 residues.

CDR3 sequence: CASSLALSTGELFF. The chain links TRBV4-1 to TRBJ2-2. The CDR3 is 14 amino acids. From germline, CDR1 is MGHRA and CDR2 YSYEKL.

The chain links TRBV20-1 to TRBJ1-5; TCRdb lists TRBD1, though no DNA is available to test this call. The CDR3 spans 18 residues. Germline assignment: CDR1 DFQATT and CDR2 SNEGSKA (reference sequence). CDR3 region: CSARGGRGALFSNQPQHF.